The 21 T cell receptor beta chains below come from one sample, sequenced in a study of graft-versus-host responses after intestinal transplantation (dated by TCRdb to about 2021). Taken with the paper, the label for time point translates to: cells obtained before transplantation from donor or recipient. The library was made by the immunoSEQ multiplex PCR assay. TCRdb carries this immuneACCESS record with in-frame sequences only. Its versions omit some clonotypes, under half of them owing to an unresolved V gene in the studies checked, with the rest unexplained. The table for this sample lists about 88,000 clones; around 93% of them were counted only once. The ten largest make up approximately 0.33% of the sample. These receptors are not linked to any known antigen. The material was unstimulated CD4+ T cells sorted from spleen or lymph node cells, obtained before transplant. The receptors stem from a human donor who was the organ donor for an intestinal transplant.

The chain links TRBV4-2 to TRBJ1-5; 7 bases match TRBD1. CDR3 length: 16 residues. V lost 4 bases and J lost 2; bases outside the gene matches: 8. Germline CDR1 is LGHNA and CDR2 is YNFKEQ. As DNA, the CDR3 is TGTGCCAGCAGCCCCGGACAGGTTTTAGGCAATCAGCCCCAGCATTTT. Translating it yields CASSPGQVLGNQPQHF.

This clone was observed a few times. CDR3 bases: TGTGCCTGGAGGGCCCGTACATGGGCAGGCTCCTACGAGCAGTACTTC. Its translation is CAWRARTWAGSYEQYF. The genes are TRBV30 and TRBJ2-7; no definite D call. CDR3 length equals 16 residues. V lost 3 bases and J lost 0, with 18 bases in between. Germline CDR1 and CDR2: GTSNPN and SVGIG (reference sequence).

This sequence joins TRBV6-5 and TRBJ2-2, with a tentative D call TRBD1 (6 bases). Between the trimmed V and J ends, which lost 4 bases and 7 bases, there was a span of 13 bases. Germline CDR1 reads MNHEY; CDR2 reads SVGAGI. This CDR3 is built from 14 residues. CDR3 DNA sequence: TGTGCCAGCAGTTTCACAGGGTCCGGCGGGGAGCTGTTTTTT. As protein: CASSFTGSGGELFF.

CDR3 coding DNA: TGCGCCAGCAGGGGGACAGGGGAGGCAACTAATGAAAAACTGTTTTTT. Translated, it gives CASRGTGEATNEKLFF. The chain couples TRBV5-1 to TRBJ1-4, with 10 bases matching TRBD1. The ends lost 5 bases at V and 0 bases at J; junction bases unmatched: 4. This CDR3 spans 16 amino acids. CDR1 is SGHRS, CDR2 YFSETQ, per germline. The variable domain in full, completed from reference TRBV5-1 and TRBJ1-4, reads KAGVTQTPRYLIKTRGQQVTLSCSPISGHRSVSWYQQTPGQGLQFLFEYFSETQRNKGNFPGRFSGRQFSNSRSEMNVSTLELGDSALYLCASRGTGEATNEKLFFGSGTQLSVL.

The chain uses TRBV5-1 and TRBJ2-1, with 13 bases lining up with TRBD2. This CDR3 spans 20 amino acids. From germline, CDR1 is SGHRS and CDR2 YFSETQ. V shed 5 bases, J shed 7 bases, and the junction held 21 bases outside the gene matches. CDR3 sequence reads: CASRGRASLAGGPPGNEQFF. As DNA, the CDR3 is TGCGCCAGCAGAGGGAGGGCTTCACTAGCGGGGGGGCCTCCTGGTAATGAGCAGTTCTTC.

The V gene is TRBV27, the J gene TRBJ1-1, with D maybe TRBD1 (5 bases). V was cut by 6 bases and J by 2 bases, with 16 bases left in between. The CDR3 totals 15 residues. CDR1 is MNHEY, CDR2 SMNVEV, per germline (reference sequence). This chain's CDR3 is CASSSGGIVNTEAFF. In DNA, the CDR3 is TGTGCCAGCAGCTCGGGGGGGATCGTCAACACTGAAGCTTTCTTT.

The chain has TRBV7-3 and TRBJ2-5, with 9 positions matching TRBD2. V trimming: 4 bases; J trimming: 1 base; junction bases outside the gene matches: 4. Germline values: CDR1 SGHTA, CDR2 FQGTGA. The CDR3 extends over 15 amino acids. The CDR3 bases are TGTGCCAGCAGCTCCGCGGGGGGGCCCCAAGAGACCCAGTACTTC. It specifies CASSSAGGPQETQYF.

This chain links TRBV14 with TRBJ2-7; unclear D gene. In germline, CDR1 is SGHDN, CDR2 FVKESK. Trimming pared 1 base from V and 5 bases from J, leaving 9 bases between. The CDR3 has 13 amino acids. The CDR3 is CASSQASLHEQYF. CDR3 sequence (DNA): TGTGCCAGCAGCCAAGCAAGTCTACACGAGCAGTACTTC.

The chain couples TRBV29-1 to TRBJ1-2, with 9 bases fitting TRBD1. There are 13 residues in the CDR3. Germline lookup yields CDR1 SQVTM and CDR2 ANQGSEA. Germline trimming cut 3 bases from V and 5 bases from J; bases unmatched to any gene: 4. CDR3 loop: CSVEDRGGYGYTF. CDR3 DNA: TGCAGCGTTGAGGACAGGGGAGGGTATGGCTACACCTTC. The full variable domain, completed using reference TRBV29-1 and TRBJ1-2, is SAVISQKPSRDICQRGTSLTIQCQVDSQVTMMFWYRQQPGQSLTLIATANQGSEATYESGFVIDKFPISRPNLTFSTLTVSNMSPEDSSIYLCSVEDRGGYGYTFGSGTRLTVV.

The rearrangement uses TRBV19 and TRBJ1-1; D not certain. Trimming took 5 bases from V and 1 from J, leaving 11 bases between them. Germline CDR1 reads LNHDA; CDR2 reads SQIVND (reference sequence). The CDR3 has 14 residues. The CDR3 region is CASSHHTANTEAFF. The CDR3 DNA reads TGTGCCAGTAGTCATCATACAGCGAACACTGAAGCTTTCTTT.

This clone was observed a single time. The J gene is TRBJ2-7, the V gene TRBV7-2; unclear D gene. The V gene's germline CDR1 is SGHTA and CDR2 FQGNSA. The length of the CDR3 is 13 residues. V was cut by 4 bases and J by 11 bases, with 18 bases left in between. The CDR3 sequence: CASSSLLTQEEYF. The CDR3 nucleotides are TGTGCCAGCAGCTCCCTACTAACCCAAGAGGAGTACTTC.

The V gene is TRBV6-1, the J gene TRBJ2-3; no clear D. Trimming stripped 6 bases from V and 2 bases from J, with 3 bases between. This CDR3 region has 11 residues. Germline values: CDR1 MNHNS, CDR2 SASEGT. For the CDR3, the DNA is TGTGCCAGCAGCGTCACAGATACGCAGTATTTT. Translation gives CASSVTDTQYF.

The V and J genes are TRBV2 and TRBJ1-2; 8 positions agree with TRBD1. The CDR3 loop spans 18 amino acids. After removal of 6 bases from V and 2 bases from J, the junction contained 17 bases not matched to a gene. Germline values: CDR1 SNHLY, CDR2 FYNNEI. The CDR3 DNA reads TGTGCCAGCAGCATAGACAGGGGATCCCTTGACGTCAACTATGGCTACACCTTC. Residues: CASSIDRGSLDVNYGYTF.

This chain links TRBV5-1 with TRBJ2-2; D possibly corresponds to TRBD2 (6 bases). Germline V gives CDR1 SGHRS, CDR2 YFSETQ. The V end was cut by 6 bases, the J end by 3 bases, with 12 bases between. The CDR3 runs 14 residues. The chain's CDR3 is CASIMPGDTGELFF. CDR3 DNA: TGCGCCAGCATCATGCCGGGGGACACCGGGGAGCTGTTTTTT.

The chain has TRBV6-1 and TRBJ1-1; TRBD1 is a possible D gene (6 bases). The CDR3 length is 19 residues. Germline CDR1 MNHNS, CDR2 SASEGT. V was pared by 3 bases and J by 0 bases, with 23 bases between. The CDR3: CASSDARGRGVRMNTEAFF. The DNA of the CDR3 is TGTGCCAGCAGTGATGCGAGGGGGAGGGGCGTCCGAATGAACACTGAAGCTTTCTTT.

CDR3 DNA: TGCAGCGTTGAAGTCGACAGGGGAAAGGACTATGGCTACACCTTC. It codes for CSVEVDRGKDYGYTF. The chain is built from TRBV29-1 and TRBJ1-2; TRBD1 matches at 8 bases. The CDR3 has 15 amino acids. The V gene's germline CDR1 is SQVTM and CDR2 ANQGSEA. V lost 1 base and J lost 3; bases outside the gene matches: 7.

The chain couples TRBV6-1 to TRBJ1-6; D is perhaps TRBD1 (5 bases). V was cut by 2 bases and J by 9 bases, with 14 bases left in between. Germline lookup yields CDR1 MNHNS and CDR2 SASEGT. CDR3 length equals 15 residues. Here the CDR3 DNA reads TGTGCCAGCAGTGAATCTTTGGCAGGGTCTTCACCCCTCCACTTT. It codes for CASSESLAGSSPLHF.

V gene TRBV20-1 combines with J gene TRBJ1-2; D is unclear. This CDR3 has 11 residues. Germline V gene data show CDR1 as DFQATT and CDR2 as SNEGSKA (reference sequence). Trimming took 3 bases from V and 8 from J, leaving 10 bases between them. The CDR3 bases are TGCAGTGCTAGTTCCGGGTTAGGCTACACCTTC. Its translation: CSASSGLGYTF.

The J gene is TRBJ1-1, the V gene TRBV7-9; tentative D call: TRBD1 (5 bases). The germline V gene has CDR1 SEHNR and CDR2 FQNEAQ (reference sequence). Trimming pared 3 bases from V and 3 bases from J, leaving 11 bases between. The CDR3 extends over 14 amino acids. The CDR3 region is CASSLNRLDTEAFF. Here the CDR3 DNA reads TGTGCCAGCAGCTTGAACAGGCTAGACACTGAAGCTTTCTTT.

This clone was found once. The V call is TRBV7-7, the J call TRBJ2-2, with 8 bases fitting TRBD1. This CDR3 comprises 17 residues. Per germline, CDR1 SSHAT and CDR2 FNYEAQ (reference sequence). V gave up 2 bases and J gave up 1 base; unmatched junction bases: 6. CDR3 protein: CASSLSTGTGNTGELFF. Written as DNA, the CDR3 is TGTGCCAGCAGCTTATCGACCGGGACAGGGAACACCGGGGAGCTGTTTTTT.

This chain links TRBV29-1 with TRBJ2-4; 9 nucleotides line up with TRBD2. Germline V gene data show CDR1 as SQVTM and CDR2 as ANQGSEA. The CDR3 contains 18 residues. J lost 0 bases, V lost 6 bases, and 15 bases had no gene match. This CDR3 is CSVSGGITLKLAKNIQYF. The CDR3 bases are TGCAGCGTGAGCGGGGGGATCACCTTAAAACTAGCCAAAAACATTCAGTACTTC.